This entry describes one TCR beta chain. Produced via immunoSEQ multiplex PCR; TCRdb's table is partial and in-frame only. The sample carries 150,000 to 200,000 clones, approximately 86% recorded once. This record belongs to a study of blood T cell repertoires in COVID-19. The sequencing input was peripheral blood. This clonotype was sampled from a man in his 70s with active or convalescent COVID-19.

The CDR3: CASRGTGRGNTEAFF. CDR3 bases: TGTGCCAGCAGGGGCACGGGGCGGGGGAACACTGAAGCTTTCTTT. The rearrangement joins TRBV28 to TRBJ1-1, with D possibly TRBD1 on 5 matching bases. This CDR3 has 15 residues. CDR1 MDHEN and CDR2 SYDVKM come from the germline V gene. Trimming shortened V by 6 bases and J by 1 base, and 15 bases separated the two germline ends.